This TCR beta chain originates from a study of T cells in Graves' hyperthyroidism and ophthalmopathy. V dropped 1 base and J dropped 5; count of bases not matched to a gene: 24. The CDR3 length is 22 residues. The germline CDR1 and CDR2 sequences are SGHDN and FVKESK. What was amplified from RNA transcripts were TCR beta CDR3 regions. The HTBI set primed first-round TCR CDR3 RT-PCR. MiXCR was run by TCRdb on the multiplex PCR reads, yielding one entry per CDR3 protein. The table shows 620,000 or so distinct CDR3 sequences, with more than 12% occurring only once. In this sample, this clonotype turned up a few times.

The chain is built from TRBV14 and TRBJ2-7; 12 bases line up with TRBD2. The clonotype originates from a woman aged 45-65 years with Graves' ophthalmopathy. Specimen: blood. CDR3 sequence: CASSQGSTSGSPLGWKSHEQYF. The CDR3 DNA is TGTGCCAGCAGCCAAGGCTCGACTAGCGGGAGTCCCCTGGGTTGGAAATCTCACGAGCAGTACTTC.